These 32 T cell receptor beta chains came from one sample sequenced in a study of PD-1 blockade in classical Hodgkin lymphoma. Repertoires were generated with immunoSEQ multiplex PCR, while TCRdb's copy carries only in-frame clones and drops some. The repertoire holds 90,000 to 110,000 clones, with approximately 89% as singletons. Time point noted: cycle 4 day 1 (C4D1), after less than 7 weeks of nivolumab. Every one of the patients relapsed after autologous stem cell transplantation (brentuximab vedotin exposure was variable). The source was peripheral blood mononuclear cells (PBMCs), collected before the fourth cycle of nivolumab. The receptors were gathered from a human donor with classical Hodgkin lymphoma.

V is TRBV6-1 and J is TRBJ2-2; TRBD2 might be the D (5 bases). The germline V and J ends were trimmed by 1 base and 0 bases, with 9 bases remaining between them. This CDR3 is built from 16 residues. The V gene's germline CDR1 is MNHNS and CDR2 SASEGT. As DNA, the CDR3 is TGTGCCAGCAGTGAAGTTCGAGGGCCGAACACCGGGGAGCTGTTTTTT. Translation: CASSEVRGPNTGELFF.

The V call is TRBV10-1, the J call TRBJ1-1; D might be TRBD1 (5 bases). The germline CDR1 and CDR2 sequences are WNHNN and SYGVQD (reference sequence). The CDR3 has 13 amino acids. The V end lost 5 bases, the J end lost 4 bases, and 11 bases lay between the germline ends. In DNA, the CDR3 is TGCGCCAGCAGTCCCAGGGTTAGCACTGAAGCTTTCTTT. Its translation is CASSPRVSTEAFF.

This rearrangement joins TRBV18 to TRBJ2-7, with 13 nucleotides matching TRBD2. Germline CDR1 is KGHSH and CDR2 is LQKENI. Trimming took 0 bases from V and 0 from J; bases not matched to a gene: 11. This CDR3 region has 20 residues. CDR3 in amino acids: CASSPPRVGTSGESSYEQYF. The CDR3 region has the DNA TGTGCCAGCTCACCACCCAGGGTCGGGACTAGCGGGGAGAGCTCCTACGAGCAGTACTTC.

This clone was observed once. Written as DNA, the CDR3 is TGTGCCAGCAGTTTGGCGCCAGGGAAGGAGACCCAGTACTTC. This codes for CASSLAPGKETQYF. V gene TRBV6-5 combines with J gene TRBJ2-5; TRBD1 might be the D (5 bases). Between the trimmed V and J ends, which lost 4 bases and 5 bases, there was a span of 14 bases. Looked up from germline, CDR1 is MNHEY and CDR2 is SVGAGI. The CDR3 is made up of 14 amino acids.

This clone was detected a few times. This chain connects TRBV4-2 to TRBJ2-7; D gene ambiguous. The CDR3 is 11 amino acids. In germline, CDR1 is LGHNA, CDR2 YNFKEQ. V was trimmed by 6 bases and J by 6 bases, leaving 9 bases between them. The CDR3 spells CASSADGEQYF. The CDR3 DNA reads as TGTGCCAGCAGTGCCGACGGCGAGCAGTACTTC.

A remark on this clone: The same CDR3 also results from other DNA sequences found in this sample. The chain uses TRBV18 and TRBJ2-3, with TRBD1 matching over 7 bases. V was clipped by 3 bases and J by 1 base; unmatched bases: 1. There are 14 residues in the CDR3. Germline-derived CDR1 and CDR2 are KGHSH and LQKENI. The CDR3 sequence: CASSPTGGTDTQYF. The DNA for the CDR3 is TGTGCCAGCTCACCTACAGGGGGCACAGATACGCAGTATTTT.

This chain joins TRBV5-1 and TRBJ2-1, with D possibly being TRBD1 (6 bases). CDR3 length: 17 residues. The V and J ends lost 4 bases and 1 base respectively, with 18 bases between them. CDR1 is SGHRS and CDR2 is YFSETQ in the germline V gene. The CDR3 nucleotides are TGCGCCAGCAGCATTGCTACAGGGTCGCCATCCTACAATGAGCAGTTCTTC. Residues: CASSIATGSPSYNEQFF.

The CDR3 region has the DNA TGTGCCAGCAGCCAAGATCATCAGGGGCCGAACTATGGCTACACCTTC. It encodes CASSQDHQGPNYGYTF. This rearrangement joins TRBV4-2 to TRBJ1-2; TRBD1 might be the D (6 bases). The CDR3 consists of 16 residues. V was cut by 0 bases and J by 2 bases, with 13 bases left in between. Germline V gene lookup returns CDR1 LGHNA and CDR2 YNFKEQ.

A single count supports this clone. The rearrangement joins TRBV5-1 to TRBJ1-3; D possibly corresponds to TRBD1 (6 bases). CDR3 length: 15 amino acids. V was clipped by 3 bases and J by 0 bases, with 10 bases between them. Germline CDR1 reads SGHRS; CDR2 reads YFSETQ. The CDR3 DNA is TGCGCCAGCAGCTACGACAGGAGCTCTGGAAACACCATATATTTT. Translating gives CASSYDRSSGNTIYF.

The V and J genes are TRBV18 and TRBJ2-7; 9 bases fit TRBD1. Germline-derived CDR1 and CDR2 are KGHSH and LQKENI. This CDR3 comprises 15 residues. Trimming cost V 3 bases and J 5 bases; bases outside gene matches: 8. The CDR3 coding sequence is TGTGCCAGCTCACCTGCGGGACAGGGAGGCGACGAGCAGTACTTC. This codes for CASSPAGQGGDEQYF.

J is TRBJ2-7 and V is TRBV27; a weak D match, TRBD2 (5 bases). CDR1 MNHEY and CDR2 SMNVEV come from the germline V gene (reference sequence). The CDR3 consists of 14 residues. Trimming stripped 5 bases from V and 4 bases from J, with 15 bases between. For the CDR3, the DNA is TGTGCCAGCAGTCGGACTCTCGTCGGGTACGAGCAGTACTTC. Its translation: CASSRTLVGYEQYF.

CDR3 sequence (DNA): TGTGCCAGCAGCCAAGATTCAGGTGGCAGTTCCTATGGCTACACCTTC. Translating gives CASSQDSGGSSYGYTF. This sequence joins TRBV4-2 and TRBJ1-2; D not certain. There are 16 residues in the CDR3. V lost 0 bases, J lost 4 bases, and 15 bases lay in between. The germline V gene encodes CDR1 LGHNA and CDR2 YNFKEQ.

This clone was detected a few times. The chain is built from TRBV5-1 and TRBJ2-6; 11 bases map to TRBD2. The CDR3 loop spans 17 amino acids. Per the germline V gene, CDR1 is SGHRS and CDR2 is YFSETQ. The trim removed 4 bases at V and 1 base at J, leaving 4 bases unmatched. The CDR3 here is CASSTLAGVSGANVLTF. As DNA, the CDR3 is TGCGCCAGCAGCACACTAGCGGGAGTTTCTGGGGCCAACGTCCTGACTTTC.

V and J are TRBV7-9 and TRBJ1-5; weak D call: TRBD1 (5 bases). The CDR3 consists of 14 residues. Trimming stripped 1 base from V and 3 bases from J, with 7 bases between. Per the germline V gene, CDR1 is SEHNR and CDR2 is FQNEAQ (reference sequence). The CDR3 loop reads CASSLGGNNQPQHF. Here the CDR3 DNA reads TGTGCCAGCAGCTTAGGGGGGAACAATCAGCCCCAGCATTTT.

This chain links TRBV29-1 with TRBJ1-1, with 7 bases lining up with TRBD1. J gave up 8 bases and V 4 bases, and 4 bases lay outside the gene matches. This CDR3 spans 11 amino acids. Germline V gene data show CDR1 as SQVTM and CDR2 as ANQGSEA. CDR3 amino acids: CSVGGDSEAFF. The CDR3 nucleotides read TGCAGCGTTGGTGGGGACAGCGAAGCTTTCTTT.

V is TRBV19 and J is TRBJ2-5, with D possibly being TRBD2 (6 bases). The CDR3 is made up of 13 amino acids. V lost 2 bases to trimming and J lost 7 bases, with 11 bases between them. Germline loops: CDR1 LNHDA, CDR2 SQIVND (reference sequence). The CDR3 nucleotides read TGTGCCAGTAGTATAAGGCGGGACGGGACCCAGTACTTC. Amino acid sequence: CASSIRRDGTQYF.

J is TRBJ2-3 and V is TRBV28; unclear D gene. The CDR3 runs to 16 residues. Germline V gene lookup returns CDR1 MDHEN and CDR2 SYDVKM. The germline V and J ends were trimmed by 4 bases and 2 bases, with 16 bases remaining between them. CDR3 sequence reads: CASSSTRASLTDTQYF. The CDR3 DNA is TGTGCCAGCAGTTCTACACGGGCGTCTCTCACAGATACGCAGTATTTT.

In its sample, this clone was seen once. V and J are TRBV6-5 and TRBJ2-7; either TRBD1 or TRBD2 may supply D (5 bases each). This CDR3 contains 15 residues. Trimming removed 5 bases from V and 2 bases from J, with 16 bases in between. Germline V CDR1 and CDR2: MNHEY, SVGAGI. CDR3 sequence reads: CASSPERGTTYEQYF. The DNA for the CDR3 is TGTGCCAGCAGTCCCGAGAGGGGTACAACCTACGAGCAGTACTTC.

V gene TRBV27 combines with J gene TRBJ1-5, with TRBD1 matching over 8 bases. The CDR3 contains 16 residues. Per germline, CDR1 MNHEY and CDR2 SMNVEV (reference sequence). V was pared by 4 bases and J by 1 base, with 6 bases of the junction left unmatched. The CDR3, as DNA: TGTGCCAGCAGTTCCCGGCACAGGGGGAGCAATCAGCCCCAGCATTTT. Translation: CASSSRHRGSNQPQHF.

The chain has TRBV10-2 and TRBJ1-4; 8 bases are a match to TRBD1. Per germline, CDR1 WSHSY and CDR2 SAAADI. The CDR3 is 15 residues long. J was trimmed by 0 bases and V by 6 bases; bases with no gene match: 3. The CDR3 nucleotides are TGCGCCAGCAGGGGACAGGCCGCAACTAATGAAAAACTGTTTTTT. It specifies CASRGQAATNEKLFF.

The chain has TRBV19 and TRBJ2-3, with D unclear. The CDR3 length is 14 residues. V lost 3 bases, J lost 4 bases, and 11 bases lay in between. CDR1 and CDR2 (germline): LNHDA, SQIVND (reference sequence). This chain's CDR3 is CASSMWGLADTQYF. The DNA for the CDR3 is TGTGCCAGTAGTATGTGGGGTTTGGCAGATACGCAGTATTTT. The variable domain in full, with the rest retrieved from reference TRBV19 and TRBJ2-3, is DGGITQSPKYLFRKEGQNVTLSCEQNLNHDAMYWYRQDPGQGLRLIYYSQIVNDFQKGDIAEGYSVSREKKESFPLTVTSAQKNPTAFYLCASSMWGLADTQYFGPGTRLTVL.

The rearrangement links TRBV27 to TRBJ2-2; weak D call: TRBD2 (5 bases). Trimming shortened V by 0 bases and J by 3 bases, and 11 bases separated the two germline ends. The germline CDR1 and CDR2 sequences are MNHEY and SMNVEV (reference sequence). CDR3 length: 16 amino acids. In DNA, the CDR3 is TGTGCCAGCAGTTTATCCGGGAATCCTTACACCGGGGAGCTGTTTTTT. It codes for CASSLSGNPYTGELFF.

The chain carries TRBV19 and TRBJ2-1; D gene ambiguous. V lost 1 base to trimming and J lost 3 bases, with 13 bases between them. Per the germline V gene, CDR1 is LNHDA and CDR2 is SQIVND (reference sequence). This CDR3 has 16 residues. The CDR3 is CASSIVRKVIYNEQFF. The CDR3 DNA sequence: TGTGCCAGTAGTATAGTGAGAAAGGTAATCTACAATGAGCAGTTCTTC.

The CDR3 bases are TGTGCCAGTAGTGATAGACAGGGGGCGACCGAGCAGTACTTC. This encodes CASSDRQGATEQYF. The genes are TRBV19 and TRBJ2-7; 10 bases align to TRBD1. The CDR3 runs to 14 residues. Germline values: CDR1 LNHDA, CDR2 SQIVND (reference sequence). V shed 5 bases, J shed 6 bases, and the junction held 7 bases outside the gene matches.

V usage is TRBV30 and J usage is TRBJ1-1, with D maybe TRBD1 (6 bases). The CDR3 runs to 13 residues. Trimming pared 3 bases from V and 0 bases from J, leaving 8 bases between. CDR1 is GTSNPN and CDR2 is SVGIG in the germline V gene (reference sequence). CDR3 DNA sequence: TGTGCCTGGAGCGGACAGTTGAACACTGAAGCTTTCTTT. It codes for CAWSGQLNTEAFF.

This chain connects TRBV5-1 to TRBJ1-1; 8 positions agree with TRBD1. Trimming took 2 bases from V and 4 from J; bases not matched to a gene: 13. CDR1 and CDR2 (germline): SGHRS, YFSETQ. The CDR3 length is 17 residues. Here the CDR3 reads CASSFYLDRGVSTEAFF. The CDR3 DNA reads as TGCGCCAGCAGCTTTTACCTAGACAGGGGAGTTAGCACTGAAGCTTTCTTT. The full variable domain, rest sourced from reference TRBV5-1 and TRBJ1-1, is KAGVTQTPRYLIKTRGQQVTLSCSPISGHRSVSWYQQTPGQGLQFLFEYFSETQRNKGNFPGRFSGRQFSNSRSEMNVSTLELGDSALYLCASSFYLDRGVSTEAFFGQGTRLTVV.

The V call is TRBV27, the J call TRBJ2-5; TRBD1 matches 11 bases. The V gene's germline CDR1 is MNHEY and CDR2 SMNVEV (reference sequence). J was trimmed by 3 bases and V by 8 bases; bases with no gene match: 8. The length of the CDR3 is 15 residues. This CDR3 reads CASAGQGAGEETQYF. Written as DNA, the CDR3 is TGTGCCAGCGCCGGACAGGGGGCAGGCGAAGAGACCCAGTACTTC.

The count of this clone is one. The chain is built from TRBV2 and TRBJ2-1; perhaps TRBD1 as D (5 bases). This CDR3 is built from 12 residues. Trimming removed 6 bases from V and 5 bases from J, with 8 bases in between. Germline loops: CDR1 SNHLY, CDR2 FYNNEI. CDR3 bases: TGTGCCAGCAGACAGGACAACAATGAGCAGTTCTTC. It encodes CASRQDNNEQFF.

The chain links TRBV4-2 to TRBJ2-7; possible D gene TRBD2, 6 bases. V was cut by 0 bases and J by 2 bases, with 11 bases left in between. The CDR3 sequence is 15 residues long. The germline V gene has CDR1 LGHNA and CDR2 YNFKEQ. The CDR3 spells CASSQDVGRPYEQYF. In DNA, the CDR3 is TGTGCCAGCAGCCAAGATGTCGGGAGACCCTACGAGCAGTACTTC.

This chain links TRBV2 with TRBJ2-7; 7 bases line up with TRBD1. Losses at the gene ends were 8 bases for V and 2 bases for J; bases not matched to a gene: 6. The CDR3 consists of 13 residues. Germline assignment: CDR1 SNHLY and CDR2 FYNNEI. The CDR3 DNA reads TGTGCCAGCGGACGACAGGGAACCTACGAGCAGTACTTC. It specifies CASGRQGTYEQYF.

This rearrangement joins TRBV18 to TRBJ1-4, with 9 bases lining up with TRBD1. The CDR3 runs 15 residues. V was clipped by 5 bases and J by 8 bases; unmatched bases: 9. The V gene's germline CDR1 is KGHSH and CDR2 LQKENI. CDR3 in DNA: TGTGCCAGCTCATCAAACAGGGGGCAAGGGGAAAAACTGTTTTTT. Protein: CASSSNRGQGEKLFF.

This rearrangement joins TRBV4-2 to TRBJ2-1; 14 bases agree with TRBD2. CDR3 size: 17 residues. The ends lost 0 bases at V and 9 bases at J; junction bases unmatched: 7. Per the germline V gene, CDR1 is LGHNA and CDR2 is YNFKEQ. Here the CDR3 DNA reads TGTGCCAGCAGCCAAGATCAGACTAGCGGGAGGGCCGCTGAGCAGTTCTTC. Encoded protein: CASSQDQTSGRAAEQFF.